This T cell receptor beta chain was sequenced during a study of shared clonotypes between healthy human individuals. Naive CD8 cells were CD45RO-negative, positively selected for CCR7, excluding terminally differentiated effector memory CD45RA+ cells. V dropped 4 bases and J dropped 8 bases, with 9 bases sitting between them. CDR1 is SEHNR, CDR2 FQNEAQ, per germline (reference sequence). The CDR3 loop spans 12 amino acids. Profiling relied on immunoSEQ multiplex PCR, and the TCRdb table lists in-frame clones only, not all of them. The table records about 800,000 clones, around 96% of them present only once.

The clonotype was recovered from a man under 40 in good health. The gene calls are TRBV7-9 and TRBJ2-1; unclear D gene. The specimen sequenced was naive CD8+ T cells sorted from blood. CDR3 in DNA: TGTGCCAGCAGCTCGAAGCCCTATGAGCAGTTCTTC. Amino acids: CASSSKPYEQFF.